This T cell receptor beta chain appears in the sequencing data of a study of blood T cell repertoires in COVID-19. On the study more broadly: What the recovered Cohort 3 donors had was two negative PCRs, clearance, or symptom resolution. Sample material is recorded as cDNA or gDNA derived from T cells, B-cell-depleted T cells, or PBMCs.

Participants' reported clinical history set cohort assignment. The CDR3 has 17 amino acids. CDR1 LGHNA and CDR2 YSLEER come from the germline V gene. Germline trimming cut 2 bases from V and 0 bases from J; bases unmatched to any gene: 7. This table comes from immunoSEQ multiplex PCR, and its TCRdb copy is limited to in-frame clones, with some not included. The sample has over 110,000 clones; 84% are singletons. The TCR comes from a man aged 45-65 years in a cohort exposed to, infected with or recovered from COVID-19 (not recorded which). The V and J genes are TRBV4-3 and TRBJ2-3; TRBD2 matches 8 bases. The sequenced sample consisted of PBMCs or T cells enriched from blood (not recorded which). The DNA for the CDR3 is TGCGCCAGCAGCCAACAAAGCGGGGGTGGTAGCACAGATACGCAGTATTTT. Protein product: CASSQQSGGGSTDTQYF.